This T cell receptor beta chain stems from a study of cytomegalovirus exposure and HLA in healthy donors. General study findings and limits: TCR beta sequences reportedly predicted most subjects' HLA-A and HLA-B alleles accurately.

With respect to this clone: Its antigen remains unidentified.

The PCR was carried out with 60 Vbeta primers and 13 Jbeta primers. Method: immunoSEQ multiplex PCR; TCRdb's copy keeps in-frame clones and lacks some. This sample has 130,000 to 150,000 clones, with under 80% found just once. Germline CDR1 and CDR2: LNHNV and YYDKDF (reference sequence). J gave up 6 bases and V 0 bases, and 11 bases lay outside the gene matches. The CDR3 spans 17 residues. The chain has TRBV15 and TRBJ2-7, with 10 positions matching TRBD1. Material: PBMCs. The TCR originated in a male donor in good health and CMV-seronegative. In DNA, the CDR3 is TGTGCCACCAGCAGAGATGTCGGGGGGACAGGGGCCGGCGAGCAGTACTTC. It encodes CATSRDVGGTGAGEQYF.